The 17 T cell receptor beta chains in this list originate from one sample, sequenced in a study of response to subunit inactivated influenza vaccine. TCRdb re-analysed the RT-PCR reads in MiXCR, keeping a single row per CDR3 protein. The sample carries about 240,000 distinct CDR3 sequences, 12% recorded once. The material was non-naive T cells sorted from PBMCs, obtained about 14 days before vaccination. The receptors come from a man in his fifties or sixties who received an inactivated influenza vaccine.

The CDR3: CASSYSSGRAENSPLHF. The DNA of the CDR3 is TGTGCCAGCAGTTACTCATCAGGGAGGGCTGAAAATTCACCCCTCCACTTT. The chain is built from TRBV6-2 or TRBV6-3 and TRBJ1-6, with TRBD1 as a possible D gene (5 bases). The CDR3 consists of 17 residues. The germline V and J ends were trimmed by 0 bases and 7 bases, with 16 bases remaining between them. From germline, CDR1 is MNHEY and CDR2 SVGEGT.

This clonotype was observed at least ten times. The V call is TRBV24-1, the J call TRBJ2-3, with 9 positions matching TRBD1. Germline assignment: CDR1 KGHDR and CDR2 SFDVKD. V shed 2 bases, J shed 1 base, and the junction held 0 bases outside the gene matches. This CDR3 contains 15 residues. CDR3 bases: TGTGCCACCAGTGATTGGACAGGGGGCACAGATACGCAGTATTTT. Protein sequence: CATSDWTGGTDTQYF.

This chain links TRBV30 with TRBJ2-7, with 9 bases aligning to TRBD2. This CDR3 spans 16 amino acids. Germline CDR1 and CDR2: GTSNPN and SVGIG (reference sequence). Losses at the gene ends were 2 bases for V and 0 bases for J; bases not matched to a gene: 8. CDR3 sequence: CAWSQTASGNSYEQYF. In DNA form, the CDR3 reads TGTGCCTGGAGTCAAACCGCTAGCGGGAACTCCTACGAGCAGTACTTC.

The rearrangement joins TRBV7-2 to TRBJ2-5, with D possibly called TRBD1 or TRBD2 (6 bases each). Trimming removed 3 bases at V and 5 bases at J, with 13 bases between. CDR3 length: 14 residues. Looked up from germline, CDR1 is SGHTA and CDR2 is FQGNSA. Written as DNA, the CDR3 is TGTGCCAGCAGCTTGGGGGGCGATTGGGAGACCCAGTACTTC. Protein product: CASSLGGDWETQYF.

This clonotype was detected a few times. The chain couples TRBV7-8 to TRBJ2-1; D gene ambiguous. CDR3 length: 12 amino acids. Germline loops: CDR1 SGHVS, CDR2 FQNEAQ. Trimming cost V 5 bases and J 9 bases, with 11 bases left between them. The CDR3 sequence is CASSKAASEQFF. CDR3 in DNA: TGTGCCAGCAGCAAAGCCGCGTCTGAGCAGTTCTTC.

The CDR3 reads CASSQARGVRNTEAFF. CDR3 in DNA: TGTGCCAGCAGCCAAGCTCGCGGGGTGAGGAACACTGAAGCTTTCTTT. V is TRBV3-1 and J is TRBJ1-1; D is unclear. Trimming took 1 base from V and 1 from J, leaving 13 bases between them. The CDR3 contains 16 residues. Germline CDR1 and CDR2: LGHDT and YNNKEL (reference sequence).

This clonotype was found a few times. The rearrangement links TRBV10-3 to TRBJ2-5, with D possibly being TRBD1 (6 bases). This CDR3 is built from 17 residues. The V and J ends lost 3 bases and 3 bases respectively, with 20 bases between them. CDR1 is ENHRY, CDR2 SYGVKD, per germline. This CDR3 is CAISEPGAKAFKETQYF. The CDR3 DNA sequence: TGTGCCATCAGTGAACCAGGGGCAAAAGCATTTAAAGAGACCCAGTACTTC.

Concerning this clonotype: A read error may account for a junction end that differs from germline. J is TRBJ2-4 and V is TRBV7-2; no clear D. Germline loops: CDR1 SGHTA, CDR2 FQGNSA. CDR3 length equals 12 residues. As DNA, the CDR3 is TGTGCCAGCAGCTTAGCCCAAAACATTCAGAACTTC. Protein product: CASSLAQNIQNF.

This clonotype was seen ten or more times. This chain links TRBV5-1 with TRBJ2-5; D is uncertain. Germline V gives CDR1 SGHRS, CDR2 YFSETQ. This CDR3 is 14 amino acids long. V was shortened by 1 base and J by 0 bases, with 7 bases between the two germline ends. In DNA form, the CDR3 reads TGCGCCAGCAGCTTGCCCGGAAACCAAGAGACCCAGTACTTC. It encodes CASSLPGNQETQYF.

The chain links TRBV6-2 or TRBV6-3 to TRBJ2-7; the D gene is possibly TRBD1 (5 bases). V lost 6 bases and J lost 2, with 11 bases in between. This CDR3 is built from 13 residues. From germline, CDR1 is MNHEY and CDR2 SVGEGT. For the CDR3, the DNA is TGTGCCAGCAGAGCGACAGAGACCTACGAGCAGTACTTC. Encoded protein: CASRATETYEQYF.

This clonotype appeared many times. The rearrangement joins TRBV5-1 to TRBJ2-1, with a weak D call TRBD2 (6 bases). This CDR3 region has 15 residues. Germline CDR1 reads SGHRS; CDR2 reads YFSETQ. V dropped 0 bases and J dropped 3 bases, with 10 bases sitting between them. CDR3 DNA sequence: TGCGCCAGCAGCTTGGACGGGGGTTTCTACAATGAGCAGTTCTTC. The encoded protein is CASSLDGGFYNEQFF. Drawing the rest from reference TRBV5-1 and TRBJ2-1, the complete variable domain is KAGVTQTPRYLIKTRGQQVTLSCSPISGHRSVSWYQQTPGQGLQFLFEYFSETQRNKGNFPGRFSGRQFSNSRSEMNVSTLELGDSALYLCASSLDGGFYNEQFFGPGTRLTVL.

This clonotype was detected a few times. V is TRBV28 and J is TRBJ2-5; 9 nucleotides align to TRBD2. Germline V gives CDR1 MDHEN, CDR2 SYDVKM. The CDR3 loop spans 17 amino acids. V lost 8 bases to trimming and J lost 0 bases; unmatched junction nucleotides: 13. CDR3 protein: CASVRGGRAWYQETQYF. CDR3 in DNA: TGTGCCAGCGTGCGGGGGGGTAGGGCTTGGTACCAAGAGACCCAGTACTTC. The variable domain in full, with the rest retrieved from reference TRBV28 and TRBJ2-5, is DVKVTQSSRYLVKRTGEKVFLECVQDMDHENMFWYRQDPGLGLRLIYFSYDVKMKEKGDIPEGYSVSREKKERFSLILESASTNQTSMYLCASVRGGRAWYQETQYFGPGTRLLVL.

This clonotype was recorded many times. This chain links TRBV2 with TRBJ2-7; tentative D call: TRBD1 (6 bases). The CDR3 runs 14 residues. The germline V and J ends were trimmed by 6 bases and 1 base, with 13 bases remaining between them. Germline V lookup: CDR1 SNHLY, CDR2 FYNNEI. This CDR3 reads CASSLQGLSYEQYF. Written as DNA, the CDR3 is TGTGCCAGCAGCTTACAGGGTCTTTCCTACGAGCAGTACTTC.

This clonotype was recorded a few times. The chain links TRBV12-3 or TRBV12-4 to TRBJ2-1; D is uncertain. V was cut by 5 bases and J by 3 bases, with 8 bases left in between. The CDR3 consists of 13 residues. CDR3 nucleotide sequence: TGTGCCAGCAGTCCAAATAGCTACAATGAGCAGTTCTTC. This codes for CASSPNSYNEQFF.

This rearrangement joins TRBV5-1 to TRBJ2-7, with 11 bases matching TRBD2. This CDR3 contains 16 residues. Germline values: CDR1 SGHRS, CDR2 YFSETQ. After removal of 4 bases from V and 1 base from J, the junction contained 7 bases not matched to a gene. CDR3: CASSPSGGTASYEQYF. For the CDR3, the DNA is TGCGCCAGCAGCCCTAGCGGGGGGACCGCTTCCTACGAGCAGTACTTC. The whole variable domain, remainder taken from reference TRBV5-1 and TRBJ2-7, is KAGVTQTPRYLIKTRGQQVTLSCSPISGHRSVSWYQQTPGQGLQFLFEYFSETQRNKGNFPGRFSGRQFSNSRSEMNVSTLELGDSALYLCASSPSGGTASYEQYFGPGTRLTVT.

This clonotype was counted at least ten times. The gene calls are TRBV5-1 and TRBJ2-3; D gene unclear. CDR1 and CDR2 from the germline V gene are SGHRS and YFSETQ. Deletions cut 3 bases from V and 1 base from J, with 12 bases between. This CDR3 spans 15 amino acids. CDR3 nucleotide sequence: TGCGCCAGCAGCTGGGTTGGCAGTCGCACAGATACGCAGTATTTT. The encoded protein is CASSWVGSRTDTQYF.

The chain joins TRBV7-2 to TRBJ2-5; D possibly corresponds to TRBD2 (5 bases). V dropped 2 bases and J dropped 5 bases, with 15 bases sitting between them. In germline, CDR1 is SGHTA, CDR2 FQGNSA. The CDR3 is 15 residues long. In DNA, the CDR3 is TGTGCCAGCAGCTTATGGTTAGCGAACGGGGAGACCCAGTACTTC. Protein sequence: CASSLWLANGETQYF.